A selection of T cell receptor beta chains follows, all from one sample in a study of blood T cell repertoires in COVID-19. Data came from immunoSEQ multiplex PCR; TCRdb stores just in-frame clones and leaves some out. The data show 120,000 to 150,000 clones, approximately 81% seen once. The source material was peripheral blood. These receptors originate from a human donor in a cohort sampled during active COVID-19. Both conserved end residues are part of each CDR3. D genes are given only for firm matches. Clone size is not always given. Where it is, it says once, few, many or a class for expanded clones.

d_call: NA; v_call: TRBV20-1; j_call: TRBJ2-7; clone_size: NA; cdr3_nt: TGCAGTGCTAGGGGGCCTCGGGAGCAGTACTTC; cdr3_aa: CSARGPREQYF
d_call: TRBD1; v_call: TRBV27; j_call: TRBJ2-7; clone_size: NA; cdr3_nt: TGTGCCAGCAGTTTGGGGACAGGCCTCGCCTACGAGCAGTACTTC; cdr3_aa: CASSLGTGLAYEQYF
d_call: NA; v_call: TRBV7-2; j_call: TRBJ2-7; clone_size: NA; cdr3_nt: TGTGCCAGCAGCCCTCAGGGGTTCGGCGAGCAGTACTTC; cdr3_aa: CASSPQGFGEQYF
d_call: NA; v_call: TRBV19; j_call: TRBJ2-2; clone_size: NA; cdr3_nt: TGTGCCAGTAGTATAGGGGGCCCCCCTTCCCCGGAGCTGTTTTTT; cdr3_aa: CASSIGGPPSPELFF
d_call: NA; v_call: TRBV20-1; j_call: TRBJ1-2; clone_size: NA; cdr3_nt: TGCAGTGCTAGTTCAACCGCTACTCGAGGCTACACCTTC; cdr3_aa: CSASSTATRGYTF
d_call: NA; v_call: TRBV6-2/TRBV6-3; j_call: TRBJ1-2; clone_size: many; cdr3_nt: TGTGCCAGCAGCTTTACCGGGAGCGGCTACACCTTC; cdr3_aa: CASSFTGSGYTF
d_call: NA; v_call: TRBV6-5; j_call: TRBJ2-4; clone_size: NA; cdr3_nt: TGTGCCAGTACGTCTGGGAGGCAAAACATTCAGTACTTC; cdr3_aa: CASTSGRQNIQYF
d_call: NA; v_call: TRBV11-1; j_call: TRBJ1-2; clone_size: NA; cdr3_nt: TGTGCCAGCAGCCGGGACTCTCGATCTAACTATGGCTACACCTTC; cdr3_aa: CASSRDSRSNYGYTF
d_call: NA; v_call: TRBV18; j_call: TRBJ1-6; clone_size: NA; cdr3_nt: TGTGCCAGCTCAGGGGGGGTTGCCGCCTCCGGGGCACCCCTCCACTTT; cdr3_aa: CASSGGVAASGAPLHF
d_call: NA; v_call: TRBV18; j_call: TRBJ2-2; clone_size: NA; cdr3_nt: TGTGCCAGCTCACCACCGAGGGGGGGCACCGGGGAGCTGTTTTTT; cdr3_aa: CASSPPRGGTGELFF
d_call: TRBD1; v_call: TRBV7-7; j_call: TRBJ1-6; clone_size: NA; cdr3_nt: TGTGCCAGCAGCACGGGACAGGGAGTTGGTTCACCCCTCCACTTT; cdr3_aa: CASSTGQGVGSPLHF
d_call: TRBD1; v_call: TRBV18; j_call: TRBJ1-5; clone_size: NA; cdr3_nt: TGTGCCAGCTCAACCGGGACAGGGTTTAGCAATCAGCCCCAGCATTTT; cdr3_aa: CASSTGTGFSNQPQHF
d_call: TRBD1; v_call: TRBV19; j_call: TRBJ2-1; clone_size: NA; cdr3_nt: TGTGCCAGTAATCAACGACAGGGATACAATGAGCAGTTCTTC; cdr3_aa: CASNQRQGYNEQFF
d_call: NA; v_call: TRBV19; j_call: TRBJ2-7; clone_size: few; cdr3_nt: TGTGCCAGTAGTCCTATCCGGGACTTCTCCTACGAGCAGTACTTC; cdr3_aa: CASSPIRDFSYEQYF
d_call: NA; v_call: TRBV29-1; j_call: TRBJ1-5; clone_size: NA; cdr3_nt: TGCAGCGTTGCAGACAGGACTAATCAGCCCCAGCATTTT; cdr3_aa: CSVADRTNQPQHF
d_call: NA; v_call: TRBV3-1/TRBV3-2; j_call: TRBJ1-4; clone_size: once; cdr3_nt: TGTGCCAGCAGCCGCGGTTCTACAACTAATGAAAAACTGTTTTTT; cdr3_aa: CASSRGSTTNEKLFF
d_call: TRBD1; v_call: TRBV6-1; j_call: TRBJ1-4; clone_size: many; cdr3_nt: TGTGCCAGCAGTGAGGTCCCGGGACAGGGACGTACTAATGAAAAACTGTTTTTT; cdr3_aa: CASSEVPGQGRTNEKLFF
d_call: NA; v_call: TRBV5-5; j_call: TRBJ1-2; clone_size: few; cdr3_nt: TGTGCCAGCAGCTTGGATCTGGGGGCTCGGGGCTACACCTTC; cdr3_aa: CASSLDLGARGYTF
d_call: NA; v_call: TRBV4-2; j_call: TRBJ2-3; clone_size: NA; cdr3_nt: TGTGCCAGCAGCCAAGATAGGGCGGGGGCCAGGGATACGCAGTATTTT; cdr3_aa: CASSQDRAGARDTQYF
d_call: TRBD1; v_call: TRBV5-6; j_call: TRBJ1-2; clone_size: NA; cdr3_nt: TGTGCCAGCAGCTTCTGGACTAGGACAGGGGGCAACTATGGCTACACCTTC; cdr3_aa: CASSFWTRTGGNYGYTF
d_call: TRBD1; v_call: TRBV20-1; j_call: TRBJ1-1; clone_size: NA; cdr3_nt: TGCAGTGCTACTGAGGGACAGTTCACTGAAGCTTTCTTT; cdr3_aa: CSATEGQFTEAFF
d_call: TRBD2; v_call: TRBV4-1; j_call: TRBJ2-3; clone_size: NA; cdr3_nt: TGCGCCAGCAGCCAACGGGGGGGCCGGGAAACAGATACGCAGTATTTT; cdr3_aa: CASSQRGGRETDTQYF
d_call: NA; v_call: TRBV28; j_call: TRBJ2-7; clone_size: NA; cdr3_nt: TGTGCCAGCAGTTTGGGAGTCCGCGAGCAGTACTTC; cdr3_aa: CASSLGVREQYF
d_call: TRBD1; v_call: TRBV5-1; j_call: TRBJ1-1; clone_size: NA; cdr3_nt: TGCGCCAGCAGCTTGACAAGGAGACAGGGGCCGATCAGAGAGGAAGCTTTCTTT; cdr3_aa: CASSLTRRQGPIREEAFF
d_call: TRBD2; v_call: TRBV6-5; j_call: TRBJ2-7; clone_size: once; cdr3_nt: TGTGCCAGCAGAAGCGGGGGGGCCGCCCCCTACGAGCAGTACTTC; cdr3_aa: CASRSGGAAPYEQYF
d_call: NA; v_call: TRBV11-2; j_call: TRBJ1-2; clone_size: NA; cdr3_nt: TGTGCCAGCAGCTTCGTAGGGGATGGCTACACCTTC; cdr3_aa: CASSFVGDGYTF
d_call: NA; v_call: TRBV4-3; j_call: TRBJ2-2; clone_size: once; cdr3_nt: TGCGCCAGCAGCCACCGGGCCTCCGGAGGCGGGGAGCTGTTTTTT; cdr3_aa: CASSHRASGGGELFF
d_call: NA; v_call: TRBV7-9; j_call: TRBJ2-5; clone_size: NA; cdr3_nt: TGTGCCAGCAGCTCTCGAGGGCCAGAGTACTTC; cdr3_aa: CASSSRGPEYF
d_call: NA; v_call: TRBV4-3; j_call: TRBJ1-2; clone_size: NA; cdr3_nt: TGCGCCAGCAGCCAATCCCAGACTCCGACCGGTGGCTACACCTTC; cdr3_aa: CASSQSQTPTGGYTF
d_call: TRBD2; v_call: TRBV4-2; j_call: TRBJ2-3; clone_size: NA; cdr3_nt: TGTGCCAGCAGTGAAGATCCGACTAGCGGGGGTATGGGTGGGACGCAGTATTTT; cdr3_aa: CASSEDPTSGGMGGTQYF
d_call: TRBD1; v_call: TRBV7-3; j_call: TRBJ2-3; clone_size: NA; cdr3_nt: TGTGCCAGCAGCTTAATACGGGACAGGGGGGAACATACGCAGTATTTT; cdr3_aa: CASSLIRDRGEHTQYF
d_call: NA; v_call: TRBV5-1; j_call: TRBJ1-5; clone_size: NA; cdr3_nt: TGCGCCAGCAGCCCCGGCGCGGGGAGTAATCAGCCCCAGCATTTT; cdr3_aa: CASSPGAGSNQPQHF
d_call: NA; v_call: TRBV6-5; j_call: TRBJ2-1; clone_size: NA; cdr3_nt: TGTGCCAGCAACGGAGGACTACCTGGGAATGAGCAGTTCTTC; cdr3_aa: CASNGGLPGNEQFF
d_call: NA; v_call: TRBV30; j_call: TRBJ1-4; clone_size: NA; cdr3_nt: TGTGCCTGGAAAGGGGGACCCGCAGAGGGAAAACTGTTTTTT; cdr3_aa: CAWKGGPAEGKLFF
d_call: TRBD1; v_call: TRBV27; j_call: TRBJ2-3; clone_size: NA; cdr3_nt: TGTGCCAGCAGACGGGACAGGTTTAGCACAGATACGCAGTATTTT; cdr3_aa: CASRRDRFSTDTQYF
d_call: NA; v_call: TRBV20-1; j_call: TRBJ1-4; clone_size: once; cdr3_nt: TGCAGTGCTAGTAAGGGGAATAATGAAAAACTGTTTTTT; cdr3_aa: CSASKGNNEKLFF
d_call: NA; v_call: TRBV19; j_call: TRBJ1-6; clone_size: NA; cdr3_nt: TGTGCCAGTAGGGCCAGCTCCTATAATTCACCCCTCCACTTT; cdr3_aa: CASRASSYNSPLHF
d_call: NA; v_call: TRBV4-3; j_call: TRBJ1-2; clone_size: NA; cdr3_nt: TGCGCCAGCAGCCAAGATAGCCGGACAGACTCCTATGGCTACACCTTC; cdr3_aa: CASSQDSRTDSYGYTF
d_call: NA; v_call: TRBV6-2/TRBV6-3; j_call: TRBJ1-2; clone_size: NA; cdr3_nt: TGTGCCAGCAGCCTCCACCAGAACCCTAGGGGCTACACCTTC; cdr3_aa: CASSLHQNPRGYTF
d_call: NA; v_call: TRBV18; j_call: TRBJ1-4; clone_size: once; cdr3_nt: TGTGCCAGCTCACCACCAGGGGGTCGAAAACTGTTTTTT; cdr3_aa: CASSPPGGRKLFF
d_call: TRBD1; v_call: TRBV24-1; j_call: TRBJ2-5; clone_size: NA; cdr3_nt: TGTGCCACGATGGGGACAGGAGGGCTTGGAGAGACCCAGTACTTC; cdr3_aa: CATMGTGGLGETQYF
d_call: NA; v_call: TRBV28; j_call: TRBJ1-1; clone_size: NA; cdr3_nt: TGTGCCAGCTCTAGTGTCAACACTGAAGCTTTCTTT; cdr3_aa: CASSSVNTEAFF
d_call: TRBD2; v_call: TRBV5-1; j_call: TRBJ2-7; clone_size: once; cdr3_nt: TGCGCCAGCTCACGGGGGGGGACAAACGCCTACGAGCAGTACTTC; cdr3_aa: CASSRGGTNAYEQYF
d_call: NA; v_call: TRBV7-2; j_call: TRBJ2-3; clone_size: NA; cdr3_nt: TGTGCCAGCAGCATACCTTCGGTGACAGATACGCAGTATTTT; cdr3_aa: CASSIPSVTDTQYF
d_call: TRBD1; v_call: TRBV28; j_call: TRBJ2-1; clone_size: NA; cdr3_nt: TGTGCCAGCAGACTTACGGGGACAGGTGGTTACAATGAGCAGTTCTTC; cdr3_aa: CASRLTGTGGYNEQFF
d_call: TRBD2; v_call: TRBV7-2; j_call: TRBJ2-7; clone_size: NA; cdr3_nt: TGTGCCAGCAGCCCCCTGTCTAGCGGGGCATTCTACGAGCAGTACTTC; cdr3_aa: CASSPLSSGAFYEQYF
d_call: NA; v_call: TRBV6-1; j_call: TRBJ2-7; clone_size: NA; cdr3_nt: TGTGCCAGCAGTGAAGTCCGTCAGGGAAGAGACGAGCAGTACTTC; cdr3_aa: CASSEVRQGRDEQYF
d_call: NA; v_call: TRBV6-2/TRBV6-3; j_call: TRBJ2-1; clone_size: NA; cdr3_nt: TGTGCCAGCACCCCGTGGCAGACATACAATGAGCAGTTCTTC; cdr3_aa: CASTPWQTYNEQFF
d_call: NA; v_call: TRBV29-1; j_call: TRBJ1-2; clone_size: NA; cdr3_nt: TGCAGCGTTGATTCCGTATGGGGGGAAGGCTACACCTTC; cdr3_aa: CSVDSVWGEGYTF
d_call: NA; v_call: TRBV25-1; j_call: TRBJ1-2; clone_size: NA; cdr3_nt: TGTGCCAGCACCCAAGCGGGGGGATATGGCTACACCTTC; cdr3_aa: CASTQAGGYGYTF
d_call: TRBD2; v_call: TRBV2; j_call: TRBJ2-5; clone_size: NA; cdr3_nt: TGTGCCAGCGGAACTAGCGCGGAGACCCAGTACTTC; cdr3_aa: CASGTSAETQYF